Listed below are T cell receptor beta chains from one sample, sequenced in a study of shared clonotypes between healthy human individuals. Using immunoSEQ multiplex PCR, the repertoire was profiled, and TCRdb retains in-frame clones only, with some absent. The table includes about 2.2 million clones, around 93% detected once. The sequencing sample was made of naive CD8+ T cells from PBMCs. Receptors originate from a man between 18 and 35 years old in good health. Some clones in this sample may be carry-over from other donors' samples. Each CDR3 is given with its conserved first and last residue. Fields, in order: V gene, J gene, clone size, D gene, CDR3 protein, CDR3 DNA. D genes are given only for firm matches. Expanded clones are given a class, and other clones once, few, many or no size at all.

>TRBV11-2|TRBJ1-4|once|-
CASSLASSGPNEKLFF
TGTGCCAGCAGCTTAGCGTCCTCGGGGCCTAATGAAAAACTGTTTTTT
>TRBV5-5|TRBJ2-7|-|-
CASSSGMLSYEQYF
TGTGCCAGCAGCTCAGGGATGCTCTCCTACGAGCAGTACTTC
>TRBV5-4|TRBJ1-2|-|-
CASSWVGGNVGYTF
TGTGCCAGCAGCTGGGTGGGGGGTAATGTAGGCTACACCTTC
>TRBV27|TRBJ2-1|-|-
CASSLTTLDEQFF
TGTGCCAGCAGTTTAACCACCCTGGATGAGCAGTTCTTC
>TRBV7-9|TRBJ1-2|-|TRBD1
CASSPPDRSDGYTF
TGTGCCAGCAGCCCCCCGGACAGGTCCGATGGCTACACCTTC
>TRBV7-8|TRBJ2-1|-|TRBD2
CASSPQLASNEQFF
TGTGCCAGCAGCCCTCAACTAGCGAGCAATGAGCAGTTCTTC
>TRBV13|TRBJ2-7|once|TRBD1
CASRGGTGFNEQYF
TGTGCCAGCCGAGGCGGGACAGGGTTCAACGAGCAGTACTTC
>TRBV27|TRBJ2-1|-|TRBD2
CASSPLLGLADAGQFF
TGTGCCAGCAGCCCCCTTCTGGGACTAGCGGACGCGGGGCAGTTCTTC
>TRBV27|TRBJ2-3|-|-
CASSPRGDTQYF
TGTGCCAGCAGCCCCCGGGGAGATACGCAGTATTTT
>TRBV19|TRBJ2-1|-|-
CASSTLGGAGEQFF
TGTGCCAGTAGTACCCTAGGAGGGGCGGGTGAGCAGTTCTTC
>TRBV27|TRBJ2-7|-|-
CASGAWAGEQYF
TGTGCCAGCGGGGCCTGGGCGGGTGAGCAGTACTTC
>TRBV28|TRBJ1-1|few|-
CASTPSDTEAFF
TGTGCCAGCACTCCCTCGGACACTGAAGCTTTCTTT
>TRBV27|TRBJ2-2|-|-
CASSLSAGSNTGELFF
TGTGCCAGCAGTTTATCTGCGGGGTCGAACACCGGGGAGCTGTTTTTT
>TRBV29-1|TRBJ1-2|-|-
CSVGGWGSEDGYTF
TGCAGCGTTGGCGGGTGGGGCTCTGAGGATGGCTACACCTTC
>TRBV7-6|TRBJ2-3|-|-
CASSFQQGASESTDTQYF
TGTGCCAGCAGCTTTCAGCAAGGGGCTAGCGAGAGCACAGATACGCAGTATTTT
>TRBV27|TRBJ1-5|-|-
CASSPLGNQPQHF
TGTGCCAGCAGTCCCTTGGGCAATCAGCCCCAGCATTTT
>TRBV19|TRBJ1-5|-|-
CASSIVASGSGNQPQHF
TGTGCCAGTAGTATAGTGGCGTCAGGGAGCGGCAATCAGCCCCAGCATTTT
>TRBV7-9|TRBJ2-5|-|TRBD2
CASSLTPRLAGGPWETQYF
TGTGCCAGCAGCTTAACCCCCCGACTAGCGGGAGGACCGTGGGAGACCCAGTACTTC
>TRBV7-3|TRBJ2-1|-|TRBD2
CASSSGLAGDEQFF
TGTGCCAGCAGCTCCGGACTAGCCGGCGATGAGCAGTTCTTC
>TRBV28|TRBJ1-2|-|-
CASSLWGGRNYGYTF
TGTGCCAGCAGTTTATGGGGGGGGCGAAACTATGGCTACACCTTC
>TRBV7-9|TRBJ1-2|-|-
CASSLKGDPKGYTF
TGTGCCAGCAGCTTAAAAGGGGACCCTAAAGGCTACACCTTC
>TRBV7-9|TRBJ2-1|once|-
CASSPTTHISYNEQFF
TGTGCCAGCAGCCCGACCACCCATATCTCCTACAATGAGCAGTTCTTC
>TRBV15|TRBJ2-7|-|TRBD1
CATSRGRGLYEQYF
TGTGCCACCAGCAGAGGCAGGGGGCTCTACGAGCAGTACTTC
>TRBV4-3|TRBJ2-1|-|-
CASSQDWDFGLNNEQFF
TGCGCCAGCAGCCAAGATTGGGATTTTGGGCTTAACAATGAGCAGTTCTTC
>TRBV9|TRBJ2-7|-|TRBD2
CASSAPGRGRYEQYF
TGTGCCAGCAGCGCTCCCGGGAGGGGCCGCTACGAGCAGTACTTC
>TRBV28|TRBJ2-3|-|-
CASTSPPAQVTDTQYF
TGTGCCAGCACCTCACCCCCGGCACAGGTCACAGATACGCAGTATTTT